This T cell receptor beta chain was identified during a study of CXCR3-negative and CXCR3-positive naive CD8 T cells. Broader study findings: Each naive subset displayed comparably high diversity, whereas memory CD8+ cells displayed much lower diversity. TRB CDR3 properties indicated TCR strength, while surface CD5 was similar across naive subsets. TRBV-TRBJ usage was alike in naive CXCR3-negative and CXCR3-positive cells but differed in memory cells.

Germline V gene data show CDR1 as SQVTM and CDR2 as ANQGSEA. The CDR3 spans 15 residues. It was by 5' RACE with UMI labels that the TRB cDNA libraries were prepared. TCRdb processed the 5' RACE reads again and assigns one entry to each CDR3 protein, with no DNA. The sample has roughly 90,000 distinct CDR3 sequences. Details on this clonotype: Its antigen is as yet unknown.

The V and J genes are TRBV29-1 and TRBJ2-1; there is no DNA to check the TCRdb D call of TRBD1. Sequencing was performed on naive CXCR3- CD8+ T cells from blood. Regarding subset: CD45RO-CCR7+CD27+CD95- naive CD8+ T cells lacking CXCR3 (TNR3-). The sequence came from a human donor in good health. Some clones in this sample may be carry-over from other donors' samples. CDR3 protein: CSVEEAGASYNEQFF.